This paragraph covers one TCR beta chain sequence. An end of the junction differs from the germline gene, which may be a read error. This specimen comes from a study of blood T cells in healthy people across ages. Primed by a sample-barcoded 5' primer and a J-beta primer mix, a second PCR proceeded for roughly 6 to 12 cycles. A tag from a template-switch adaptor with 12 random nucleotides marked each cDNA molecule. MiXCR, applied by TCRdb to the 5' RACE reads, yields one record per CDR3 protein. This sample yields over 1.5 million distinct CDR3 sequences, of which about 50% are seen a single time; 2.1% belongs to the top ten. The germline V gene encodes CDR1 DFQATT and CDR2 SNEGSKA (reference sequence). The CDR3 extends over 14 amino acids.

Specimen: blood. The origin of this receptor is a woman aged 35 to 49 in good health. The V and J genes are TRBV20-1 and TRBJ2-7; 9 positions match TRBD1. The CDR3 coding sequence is TGCGGTGCTAGAGACGCGACAGGGGGGTACGAGCAGTACTTC. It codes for CGARDATGGYEQYF.